The TCR beta chain under discussion was sequenced for a study of blood T cell repertoires in COVID-19. Trimming cost V 0 bases and J 5 bases, with 6 bases left between them. Germline assignment: CDR1 GTSNPN and CDR2 SVGIG (reference sequence). The CDR3 has 12 residues. This clone is a singleton in its sample. Repertoires were generated with immunoSEQ multiplex PCR, while TCRdb's copy carries only in-frame clones and drops some. The data hold approximately 90,000 clones, with about 80% observed a single time. The sample comprised peripheral blood. The V call is TRBV30, the J call TRBJ2-3; D unresolved. This TCR was recovered from a woman of 80 years or more with acute or convalescent COVID-19. This CDR3 reads CAWSVRGDTQYF. For the CDR3, the DNA is TGTGCCTGGAGTGTACGAGGAGATACGCAGTATTTT.